The clone carrying this T cell receptor beta chain has only a few counts. The entry originates in a study of T-cell reconstitution after alpha-beta-depleted transplantation in children. Deletions cut 0 bases from V and 0 bases from J, with 18 bases between. From germline, CDR1 is LNHNV and CDR2 YYDKDF (reference sequence). This CDR3 comprises 19 residues. Unique molecular identifiers featured in how the TCRbeta library was prepared. Using its own MiXCR run on the PCR reads, TCRdb lists one record per CDR3 protein. The data contain about 420,000 distinct CDR3 sequences, roughly 15% of them singletons. The TCR was taken from a boy under two years old who had a stem cell transplant for Wiskott-Aldrich syndrome, so the T cells may come from the graft donor. The sequencing used PBMCs, mostly from graft donor cells, collected 360 days after TCRalphabeta/CD19-depleted stem cell transplant. The rearrangement links TRBV15 to TRBJ2-1; D is possibly TRBD1 or TRBD2 (5 bases each). CDR3 DNA: TGTGCCACCAGCAGAGATCTCGGGACGTCCCTGAGCTCCTACAATGAGCAGTTCTTC. Translation: CATSRDLGTSLSSYNEQFF.